The 26 T cell receptor beta chains reported below all come from one sample, sequenced in a study of cytomegalovirus exposure and HLA in healthy donors. In the PCR, 60 Vbeta and 13 Jbeta primers were used. Measured with immunoSEQ multiplex PCR; TCRdb has only the in-frame clones, and not every one. The table lists around 150,000 clones, about three quarters of them singletons. The specimen was PBMCs. The receptor set was obtained from a man aged 18 to 29 in good health and CMV-seropositive.

The chain is built from TRBV6-1 and TRBJ2-1; TRBD1 matches 7 bases. Germline V gene data show CDR1 as MNHNS and CDR2 as SASEGT. The CDR3 length is 15 residues. The V segment lost 5 bases and the J segment 5 bases; nucleotides outside the gene matches: 9. CDR3 sequence: CASSPNRGGDNEQFF. CDR3 DNA: TGTGCCAGCAGTCCTAACAGGGGTGGCGACAATGAGCAGTTCTTC.

The chain has TRBV19 and TRBJ2-1, with 11 bases aligning to TRBD2. J was trimmed by 7 bases and V by 7 bases; bases with no gene match: 6. The CDR3 totals 14 residues. Germline V gene sequence: CDR1 LNHDA, CDR2 SQIVND (reference sequence). In DNA form, the CDR3 reads TGTGCCAGTACCTTCCTAGCGGGAGGTAATGAGCAGTTCTTC. The encoded protein is CASTFLAGGNEQFF.

The chain has TRBV30 and TRBJ1-5; 7 nucleotides align to TRBD1. Trimming at V came to 1 base and at J to 4 bases, leaving 4 bases not matched to a gene. Germline values: CDR1 GTSNPN, CDR2 SVGIG (reference sequence). The CDR3 runs to 14 residues. The CDR3 DNA reads TGTGCCTGGAGTGGGGGACAGAATAATCAGCCCCAGCATTTT. It encodes CAWSGGQNNQPQHF. The complete variable domain, with remaining parts taken from reference TRBV30 and TRBJ1-5, reads SQTIHQWPATLVQPVGSPLSLECTVEGTSNPNLYWYRQAAGRGLQLLFYSVGIGQISSEVPQNLSASRPQDRQFILSSKKLLLSDSGFYLCAWSGGQNNQPQHFGDGTRLSIL.

The rearrangement links TRBV6-6 to TRBJ2-5; D perhaps matches TRBD2 (6 bases). The CDR3 is 13 amino acids. V was trimmed by 5 bases and J by 1 base, leaving 8 bases between them. Germline-derived CDR1 and CDR2 are MNHNY and SVGAGI (reference sequence). In nucleotides, the CDR3 is TGTGCCAGCAGTGGGACTTCCCAAGAGACCCAGTACTTC. It encodes CASSGTSQETQYF.

The gene calls are TRBV7-8 and TRBJ2-2; 7 bases agree with TRBD1. CDR1 is SGHVS and CDR2 is FQNEAQ in the germline V gene. The CDR3 loop spans 15 amino acids. Trimming removed 5 bases from V and 2 bases from J; junction bases left unmatched: 5. The CDR3 DNA is TGTGCCAGCAGCATAAACAGGGGTAACACCGGGGAGCTGTTTTTT. Its translation: CASSINRGNTGELFF.

This clone was seen just once. V and J are TRBV6-6 and TRBJ2-1; 9 bases agree with TRBD2. This CDR3 region has 15 residues. The trim removed 0 bases at V and 5 bases at J, leaving 2 bases unmatched. CDR1 is MNHNY and CDR2 is SVGAGI in the germline V gene (reference sequence). The CDR3 reads CASSYSGLANNEQFF. CDR3 sequence (DNA): TGTGCCAGCAGTTACTCTGGACTAGCGAACAATGAGCAGTTCTTC.

J is TRBJ1-2 and V is TRBV28; no clear D gene. Trimming pared 4 bases from V and 4 bases from J, leaving 10 bases between. Germline lookup yields CDR1 MDHEN and CDR2 SYDVKM. The CDR3 length is 13 residues. The CDR3 DNA reads TGTGCCAGCAGTTGGCACACCATCTATGGCTACACCTTC. It yields the protein CASSWHTIYGYTF.

This clone appeared a single time. This rearrangement joins TRBV6-1 to TRBJ1-1, with D unclear. Germline V gene sequence: CDR1 MNHNS, CDR2 SASEGT. The CDR3 is made up of 16 amino acids. Deletions cut 5 bases from V and 4 bases from J, with 20 bases between. The CDR3: CASSQEFGRMGTEAFF. DNA for the CDR3: TGTGCCAGCAGTCAAGAATTTGGGAGGATGGGCACTGAAGCTTTCTTT.

This clone was counted only a few times. This chain uses TRBV5-4 with TRBJ1-6, with no clear D. The CDR3 loop spans 13 amino acids. Germline V CDR1 and CDR2: SGHNT, YYREEE (reference sequence). V was trimmed by 2 bases and J by 9 bases, leaving 9 bases between them. DNA for the CDR3: TGTGCCAGCAGCTTTCAGAATTCTTCACCCCTCCACTTT. The encoded protein is CASSFQNSSPLHF.

The J gene is TRBJ1-2, the V gene TRBV28; D not resolved. Per the germline V gene, CDR1 is MDHEN and CDR2 is SYDVKM. The CDR3 is 12 residues long. Trimming stripped 8 bases from V and 4 bases from J, with 11 bases between. CDR3 in amino acids: CASAGSSYGYTF. As DNA, the CDR3 is TGTGCCAGCGCGGGATCGAGCTATGGCTACACCTTC.

This clone has only one observation. This CDR3 is CASSLDSPSYGYTF. The CDR3 region has the DNA TGCGCCAGCAGCCTGGACAGTCCCTCCTATGGCTACACCTTC. This chain joins TRBV5-1 and TRBJ1-2, with D possibly matching TRBD1 (6 bases). CDR1 SGHRS and CDR2 YFSETQ come from the germline V gene. The CDR3 is made up of 14 amino acids. Trimming took off 4 bases at V and 4 bases at J, with 14 bases between the two ends. The whole variable domain, filled in from reference TRBV5-1 and TRBJ1-2, reads KAGVTQTPRYLIKTRGQQVTLSCSPISGHRSVSWYQQTPGQGLQFLFEYFSETQRNKGNFPGRFSGRQFSNSRSEMNVSTLELGDSALYLCASSLDSPSYGYTFGSGTRLTVV.

This rearrangement joins TRBV2 to TRBJ2-7; D unresolved. CDR3 length: 11 residues. Trimming left V 10 bases short and J 7 bases short, with 14 bases between. Germline V gene data show CDR1 as SNHLY and CDR2 as FYNNEI. The CDR3 is CAITTPREQYV. CDR3 DNA: TGTGCCATCACGACCCCACGGGAGCAGTACGTC.

CDR3 in amino acids: CASSLRGNTIYF. In nucleotides, the CDR3 is TGTGCCAGCAGCCTCAGGGGAAACACCATATATTTT. The V and J genes are TRBV13 and TRBJ1-3; unclear D gene. Germline lookup yields CDR1 PRHDT and CDR2 FYEKMQ (reference sequence). Trimming pared 5 bases from V and 4 bases from J, leaving 6 bases between. The CDR3 loop spans 12 amino acids.

The chain employs TRBV30 and TRBJ2-5, with D possibly TRBD2 on 7 matching bases. This CDR3 is 14 amino acids long. V was shortened by 2 bases and J by 9 bases, with 19 bases between the two germline ends. Germline V gene lookup returns CDR1 GTSNPN and CDR2 SVGIG (reference sequence). The CDR3 sequence is CAWSRNQGGGAQYF. The CDR3 nucleotides are TGTGCCTGGAGTAGAAACCAGGGAGGGGGGGCCCAGTACTTC.

The chain links TRBV28 to TRBJ1-2, with D maybe TRBD1 (5 bases). CDR3 length: 11 amino acids. Germline-derived CDR1 and CDR2 are MDHEN and SYDVKM. CDR3 bases: TGTGCTGAGCAGGGCGACTATGGCTACACCTTC. Its translation: CAEQGDYGYTF.

This rearrangement joins TRBV7-9 to TRBJ1-1; 7 nucleotides line up with TRBD1. With V trimmed by 6 bases and J by 10 bases, 14 bases remained unmatched. The CDR3 extends over 14 amino acids. The germline gives CDR1 SEHNR, CDR2 FQNEAQ (reference sequence). CDR3 loop: CASRSKQGEEGAFF. CDR3 nucleotides: TGTGCCAGCAGATCTAAGCAGGGGGAGGAAGGAGCTTTCTTT.

V is TRBV28 and J is TRBJ1-1; TRBD1 aligns across 9 bases. CDR3 length equals 17 residues. The V gene's germline CDR1 is MDHEN and CDR2 SYDVKM. V trimming: 5 bases; J trimming: 2 bases; junction bases outside the gene matches: 12. DNA of the CDR3: TGTGCCAGCAGTACATCGGGGAGACAGGGGGGTAACACTGAAGCTTTCTTT. Translating gives CASSTSGRQGGNTEAFF.

This clone was seen many times. This chain connects TRBV7-9 to TRBJ1-4; 8 bases are shared with TRBD1. V shed 2 bases, J shed 6 bases, and the junction held 5 bases outside the gene matches. The germline V gene has CDR1 SEHNR and CDR2 FQNEAQ (reference sequence). The CDR3 consists of 15 residues. CDR3: CASSLQGAGDEKLFF. DNA for the CDR3: TGTGCCAGCAGCTTACAGGGGGCCGGAGATGAAAAACTGTTTTTT.

The V call is TRBV27, the J call TRBJ1-3, with D possibly matching TRBD1 (5 bases). The CDR3 is made up of 13 amino acids. Per germline, CDR1 MNHEY and CDR2 SMNVEV (reference sequence). The V and J ends lost 8 bases and 7 bases respectively, with 15 bases between them. CDR3 loop: CASGRGNTNTIYF. The CDR3, as DNA: TGTGCCAGCGGGAGGGGAAACACGAACACCATATATTTT.

The J gene is TRBJ2-2, the V gene TRBV5-1, with a weak D call TRBD2 (6 bases). The CDR3 has 14 amino acids. Between the trimmed V and J ends, which lost 0 bases and 6 bases, there was a span of 9 bases. CDR1 is SGHRS, CDR2 YFSETQ, per germline. The DNA for the CDR3 is TGCGCCAGCAGCTTGGGACTAGTTGCCGGGGAGCTGTTTTTT. Its translation is CASSLGLVAGELFF.

The genes are TRBV5-4 and TRBJ1-2; maybe TRBD1 (5 bases). The CDR3 extends over 13 amino acids. With 7 bases removed from V and 4 bases from J, the gap between germline ends came to 14 bases. Germline V gene lookup returns CDR1 SGHNT and CDR2 YYREEE (reference sequence). CDR3 sequence reads: CASWGEDSYGYTF. CDR3 in DNA: TGTGCCAGCTGGGGGGAAGATTCCTATGGCTACACCTTC.

V is TRBV5-6 and J is TRBJ1-3; 8 bases are a match to TRBD1. Germline trimming cut 0 bases from V and 1 base from J; bases unmatched to any gene: 6. The CDR3 is 17 residues long. CDR1 is SGHDT, CDR2 YYEEEE, per germline. The CDR3 protein is CASSLGQGAWSGNTIYF. For the CDR3, the DNA is TGTGCCAGCAGCTTGGGCCAGGGGGCCTGGTCTGGAAACACCATATATTTT.

This chain joins TRBV6-5 and TRBJ2-2, with D maybe TRBD1 (6 bases). The CDR3 totals 14 residues. Trimming took 2 bases from V and 7 from J, leaving 11 bases between them. Germline V gene lookup returns CDR1 MNHEY and CDR2 SVGAGI. The CDR3 reads CASSYTTGYGELFF. CDR3 nucleotides: TGTGCCAGCAGTTACACGACAGGCTACGGGGAGCTGTTTTTT.

The count of this clone is one. The chain joins TRBV12-5 to TRBJ2-1; D possibly corresponds to TRBD2 (6 bases). The CDR3 loop spans 15 amino acids. V lost 4 bases, J lost 2 bases, and 12 bases lay in between. The germline gives CDR1 LGHNT, CDR2 FRNRAP. The CDR3 sequence is CASGSSGRTYNEQFF. In DNA form, the CDR3 reads TGTGCTAGTGGTTCGAGCGGGCGGACCTACAATGAGCAGTTCTTC.

The V gene is TRBV7-2, the J gene TRBJ2-3, with a possible D match to TRBD2 (5 bases). This CDR3 comprises 16 residues. V lost 3 bases and J lost 7, with 20 bases in between. CDR1 is SGHTA and CDR2 is FQGNSA in the germline V gene. Here the CDR3 reads CASSFRPGGGDHTQYF. CDR3 nucleotide sequence: TGTGCCAGCAGCTTTCGGCCTGGAGGTGGCGATCATACGCAGTATTTT. The full variable domain, with the rest looked up from reference TRBV7-2 and TRBJ2-3, is GAGVSQSPSNKVTEKGKDVELRCDPISGHTALYWYRQSLGQGLEFLIYFQGNSAPDKSGLPSDRFSAERTGGSVSTLTIQRTQQEDSAVYLCASSFRPGGGDHTQYFGPGTRLTVL.

J is TRBJ1-1 and V is TRBV27, with 9 positions matching TRBD1. Losses at the gene ends were 8 bases for V and 5 bases for J; bases not matched to a gene: 12. This CDR3 is built from 15 residues. The germline V gene encodes CDR1 MNHEY and CDR2 SMNVEV (reference sequence). The CDR3 spells CASSQGALGWTEAFF. The CDR3 region has the DNA TGTGCCAGCTCACAGGGGGCCCTGGGGTGGACTGAAGCTTTCTTT.